This T cell receptor (beta chain) was documented in a study of beta chain features in type 1 diabetes. The study, taken as a whole, reports: TCRB CDR3s from Type 1 diabetes patients were moderately but significantly shorter in all four CD4+ subsets.

Details on this clone: The antigen remains unidentified.

The V end lost 4 bases, the J end lost 9 bases, and 22 bases lay between the germline ends. Germline V lookup: CDR1 SGDLS, CDR2 YYNGEE. The CDR3 covers 15 residues. The entirety of the isolated RNA underwent reverse transcription, so expressed TCRB transcripts were sequenced. Clones were read by immunoSEQ multiplex PCR, and TCRdb kept only the in-frame ones, dropping some. Among about 120,000 clones listed, 16% were seen once. The TCR originated in a man aged 30 to 39 with type 1 diabetes. Sequences were obtained from central memory CD4+ T cells from blood. The rearrangement links TRBV9 to TRBJ1-2, with a weak D call TRBD1 (6 bases). CDR3 amino acids: CASSPPGAGSRSYTF. DNA of the CDR3: TGTGCCAGCAGCCCCCCGGGGGCCGGTTCTAGGAGCTACACCTTC.